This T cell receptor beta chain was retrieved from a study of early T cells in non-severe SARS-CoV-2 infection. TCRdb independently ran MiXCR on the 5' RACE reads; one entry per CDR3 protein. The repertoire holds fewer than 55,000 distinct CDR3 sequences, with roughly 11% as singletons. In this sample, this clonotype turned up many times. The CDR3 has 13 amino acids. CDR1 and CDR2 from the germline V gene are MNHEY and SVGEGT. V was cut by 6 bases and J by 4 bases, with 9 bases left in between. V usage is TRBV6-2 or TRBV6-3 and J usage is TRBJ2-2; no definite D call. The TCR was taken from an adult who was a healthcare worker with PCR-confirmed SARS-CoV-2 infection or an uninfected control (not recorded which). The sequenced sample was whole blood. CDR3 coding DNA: TGTGCCAGCAGAAGACCTGCCACCGGGGAGCTGTTTTTT. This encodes CASRRPATGELFF.